The rows below give T cell receptor beta chains drawn from one sample of a study of cytomegalovirus exposure and HLA in healthy donors. TCRdb's copy holds only in-frame clones and misses some; the assay was immunoSEQ multiplex PCR. The repertoire includes 170,000 or so clones, 77% of them detected once, and 1.5% to 2% sits in the top ten. Sequenced material: PBMCs. The receptors were sampled from a woman aged 25 to 39 in good health and CMV-seronegative. CDR3s include the opening cysteine and the closing phenylalanine or tryptophan. A D gene is named only where the DNA matches it firmly. Clone size appears in some rows only: once, few, many, or a class for an expanded clone.

V: TRBV25-1
size: -
D: -
CDR3: CASSGFGRNYGYTF

V: TRBV28
size: -
D: TRBD1
CDR3: CASSLSDRANQPQHF

V: TRBV4-2
size: -
D: -
CDR3: CASSQESPAPEQFF

V: TRBV19
size: -
D: TRBD1
CDR3: CASSNRDRGQETQYF

V: TRBV7-9
size: -
D: TRBD1
CDR3: CASSSRTGGDYGYTF

V: TRBV27
size: -
D: -
CDR3: CASSDRNQPQHF

V: TRBV5-6
size: few
D: -
CDR3: CASSAASARGYEQYF

V: TRBV21-1
size: -
D: -
CDR3: CASSKDRDRGNYGYTF

V: TRBV15
size: -
D: TRBD2
CDR3: CATSRLEGRDEQYF

V: TRBV28
size: once
D: TRBD1
CDR3: CASSLGGGTGGSVRELFF

V: TRBV5-1
size: -
D: TRBD1
CDR3: CASSLQQGATETQYF

V: TRBV2
size: -
D: TRBD1
CDR3: CASSAGQGDYGYTF

V: TRBV6-5
size: -
D: -
CDR3: CASSSRGITDTQYF

V: TRBV28
size: -
D: -
CDR3: CASSLTPGSGNTIYF

V: TRBV4-2
size: -
D: TRBD2
CDR3: CASSRIGTSGGPTIAKNIQYF

V: TRBV5-6
size: few
D: -
CDR3: CASSFSPGRGNIQYF

V: TRBV7-9
size: -
D: -
CDR3: CASSWEWSRYNEQFF

V: TRBV4-1
size: -
D: -
CDR3: CASSQERDRDSEQYF

V: TRBV18
size: -
D: -
CDR3: CASSREEETQYF

V: TRBV5-1
size: -
D: TRBD1
CDR3: CASSLRTGASDYTF

V: TRBV2
size: few
D: TRBD1
CDR3: CASNERDRGPYEQYF

V: TRBV6-1
size: -
D: TRBD1
CDR3: CASSDDRGKRNTIYF

V: TRBV18
size: -
D: TRBD1
CDR3: CASSMTGYEQYF

V: TRBV18
size: -
D: -
CDR3: CASSPLGRLSYEQYF

V: TRBV5-4
size: -
D: -
CDR3: CASSLIHSYEQYF

V: TRBV6-5
size: once
D: TRBD1
CDR3: CAISRQDRRSTEAFF

V: TRBV9
size: -
D: -
CDR3: CASSVDLTGTSTGELFF

V: TRBV4-1
size: -
D: TRBD1
CDR3: CASSQPRQGGVEAFF

V: TRBV11-3
size: -
D: TRBD2
CDR3: CASSPRTSGSAGETQYF